Below are 27 T cell receptor beta chains sequenced from a single sample in a study of vaccination effects on CD4 cells after COVID-19. Subsequent to a culture period of about ten days, CD4+ T cells were isolated. Antigen specificity for these receptors is unknown. Sequencing was performed with immunoSEQ multiplex PCR; in TCRdb, only in-frame clones are kept and a portion is missing. Among over 45,000 clones listed, around 67% were seen once. Specimen: CD4+ T cells from PBMCs cultured without peptide, collected before COVID-19 vaccination. The receptors originated from a human donor who received a COVID-19 vaccine.

The chain recombines TRBV24-1 with TRBJ2-3; 16 nucleotides agree with TRBD2. This CDR3 region has 18 residues. V was clipped by 4 bases and J by 6 bases; unmatched bases: 9. Germline V gene sequence: CDR1 KGHDR, CDR2 SFDVKD. As DNA, the CDR3 is TGTGCCACCAGTGACACCGGGACTAGCGGGAGGGATTCGGATACGCAGTATTTT. Translated, it gives CATSDTGTSGRDSDTQYF.

The CDR3 coding sequence is TGTGCCAGCAGACCAACTAGCGGACCCTACAATGAGCAGTTCTTC. The encoded protein is CASRPTSGPYNEQFF. V and J are TRBV6-5 and TRBJ2-1, with 8 bases lining up with TRBD2. This CDR3 has 15 residues. Germline trimming cut 6 bases from V and 2 bases from J; bases unmatched to any gene: 6. CDR1 and CDR2 (germline): MNHEY, SVGAGI.

The sample holds a few counts of this clone. The limits of the CDR3 on the DNA are not certain, so only TCRdb's listed CDR3 is given. This chain joins TRBV21-1 and TRBJ1-3; no check of the table's D call, TRBD1, against the DNA was made. TRBV21-1 is annotated as a pseudogene. The CDR3 spans 16 amino acids, including both terminal residues. CDR3 loop: CASRYGVWGAGNTIYF.

The J gene is TRBJ1-5, the V gene TRBV25-1; 8 bases are shared with TRBD1. The germline CDR1 and CDR2 sequences are MGHDK and SYGVNS. The CDR3 contains 15 residues. The ends lost 3 bases at V and 6 bases at J; junction bases unmatched: 7. The CDR3 bases are TGTGCCAGCAGTGATGGGCAGGGGGCAGGTCAGCCCCAGCATTTT. Translating it yields CASSDGQGAGQPQHF.

The chain has TRBV6-2 or TRBV6-3 and TRBJ2-2, with 8 bases identical to TRBD1. From germline, CDR1 is MNHEY and CDR2 SVGEGT. The junction had 8 bases not matched to a gene; V was cut back by 5 bases and J by 3 bases. The CDR3 extends over 16 amino acids. This CDR3 is CASSPSGQGDTGELFF. The CDR3 DNA reads TGTGCCAGCAGTCCATCTGGACAGGGCGACACCGGGGAGCTGTTTTTT.

This sequence joins TRBV27 and TRBJ1-5; possible D gene TRBD1, 6 bases. This CDR3 region has 21 residues. The V gene lost 4 bases and the J gene lost 5 bases, with 33 bases spanning the gap. Germline V gene sequence: CDR1 MNHEY, CDR2 SMNVEV (reference sequence). CDR3 sequence reads: CASSSYRPRPRDKGVYQPQHF. The CDR3 bases are TGTGCCAGCAGTTCCTACCGGCCACGGCCCCGGGACAAGGGTGTATATCAGCCCCAGCATTTT.

The chain combines TRBV30 with TRBJ2-3; possible D gene TRBD1, 5 bases. The ends were cut back, 5 bases at V and 4 bases at J, with 16 bases in the middle. Per the germline V gene, CDR1 is GTSNPN and CDR2 is SVGIG (reference sequence). This CDR3 region has 14 residues. This CDR3 reads CAWGRPGAPDTQYF. The CDR3 DNA is TGTGCCTGGGGGCGGCCTGGGGCCCCAGATACGCAGTATTTT. The full variable domain, completed using reference TRBV30 and TRBJ2-3, is SQTIHQWPATLVQPVGSPLSLECTVEGTSNPNLYWYRQAAGRGLQLLFYSVGIGQISSEVPQNLSASRPQDRQFILSSKKLLLSDSGFYLCAWGRPGAPDTQYFGPGTRLTVL.

The J gene is TRBJ1-1, the V gene TRBV2, with 7 bases aligning to TRBD1. The V segment lost 5 bases and the J segment 2 bases; nucleotides outside the gene matches: 11. The CDR3 length is 16 residues. Germline CDR1 reads SNHLY; CDR2 reads FYNNEI. CDR3 loop: CASSFFMTGSNTEAFF. The CDR3 bases are TGTGCCAGCAGTTTCTTCATGACAGGGAGTAACACTGAAGCTTTCTTT.

The chain links TRBV24-1 to TRBJ2-7; D ambiguous. The CDR3 covers 12 residues. From germline, CDR1 is KGHDR and CDR2 SFDVKD. The V and J ends lost 5 bases and 2 bases respectively, with 6 bases between them. The CDR3 reads CATSASPYEQYF. In DNA, the CDR3 is TGTGCCACCAGTGCCAGTCCCTACGAGCAGTACTTC.

This sequence joins TRBV30 and TRBJ2-1; a possible D gene is TRBD1 (5 bases). The length of the CDR3 is 13 residues. V shed 2 bases and J shed 6 bases, with 11 bases lying between them. The germline gives CDR1 GTSNPN, CDR2 SVGIG (reference sequence). CDR3 sequence reads: CAWSFRVPNEQFF. DNA for the CDR3: TGTGCCTGGAGTTTCAGGGTCCCCAATGAGCAGTTCTTC.

V is TRBV7-3 and J is TRBJ2-1; 7 bases fit TRBD2. Germline V gene sequence: CDR1 SGHTA, CDR2 FQGTGA. V lost 5 bases and J lost 5; bases outside the gene matches: 6. The CDR3 runs 14 residues. The chain's CDR3 is CASSLDGGNNEQFF. CDR3 nucleotide sequence: TGTGCCAGCAGCCTCGACGGGGGGAACAATGAGCAGTTCTTC.

The gene calls are TRBV9 and TRBJ2-1; TRBD1 matches at 7 bases. Germline V lookup: CDR1 SGDLS, CDR2 YYNGEE. The CDR3 totals 15 residues. V lost 4 bases, J lost 6 bases, and 10 bases stayed unmatched. The CDR3 DNA sequence: TGTGCCAGCAGCTCCCGACAGGGATGGCCCAATGAGCAGTTCTTC. Translated: CASSSRQGWPNEQFF.

The chain combines TRBV29-1 with TRBJ1-6; 7 bases are a match to TRBD1. The CDR3 sequence is 12 residues long. Germline values: CDR1 SQVTM, CDR2 ANQGSEA. Trimming at V came to 7 bases and at J to 11 bases, leaving 8 bases not matched to a gene. The CDR3 region has the DNA TGCAGCGCCGGACAGGTGGGGGCACCCCTCCACTTT. Translated, it gives CSAGQVGAPLHF.

The chain links TRBV28 to TRBJ2-1; D is possibly TRBD1 or TRBD2 (5 bases each). CDR3 size: 17 residues. The germline V and J ends were trimmed by 4 bases and 7 bases, with 23 bases remaining between them. The germline CDR1 and CDR2 sequences are MDHEN and SYDVKM. The CDR3 coding sequence is TGTGCCAGCAGTTCCCCTTTCGGGACCGAAGGCCAAAATGAGCAGTTCTTC. It specifies CASSSPFGTEGQNEQFF.

This clone showed up just a few times. The DNA for the CDR3 is TGTGCCAGCAGCGTAGTGGTGGGGTCCCCCTACAATGAGCAGTTCTTC. It is translated as CASSVVVGSPYNEQFF. The chain links TRBV9 to TRBJ2-1, with D hard to call. There are 16 residues in the CDR3. Germline V gives CDR1 SGDLS, CDR2 YYNGEE. V lost 0 bases, J lost 2 bases, and 12 bases lay in between. The whole variable domain, remainder taken from reference TRBV9 and TRBJ2-1, is DSGVTQTPKHLITATGQRVTLRCSPRSGDLSVYWYQQSLDQGLQFLIQYYNGEERAKGNILERFSAQQFPDLHSELNLSSLELGDSALYFCASSVVVGSPYNEQFFGPGTRLTVL.

The V and J genes are TRBV7-9 and TRBJ2-3; 8 bases are shared with TRBD2. The CDR3 length is 14 residues. Trimming removed 1 base from V and 6 bases from J; junction bases left unmatched: 3. The V gene's germline CDR1 is SEHNR and CDR2 FQNEAQ (reference sequence). The DNA of the CDR3 is TGTGCCAGCAGCTTAGTGGGACTAGGGGATACGCAGTATTTT. Residues: CASSLVGLGDTQYF.

This clone was observed a handful of times. The rearrangement links TRBV28 to TRBJ2-7; D perhaps matches TRBD2 (5 bases). Per germline, CDR1 MDHEN and CDR2 SYDVKM. This CDR3 is 11 amino acids long. Deletions cut 3 bases from V and 5 bases from J, with 5 bases between. CDR3 DNA: TGTGCCAGCAGTTTGGAGGACGAGCAGTACTTC. Protein: CASSLEDEQYF. Drawing the rest from reference TRBV28 and TRBJ2-7, the complete variable domain is DVKVTQSSRYLVKRTGEKVFLECVQDMDHENMFWYRQDPGLGLRLIYFSYDVKMKEKGDIPEGYSVSREKKERFSLILESASTNQTSMYLCASSLEDEQYFGPGTRLTVT.

This clone turned up a few times. This chain joins TRBV2 and TRBJ1-6, with D possibly TRBD1 on 5 matching bases. The ends were cut back, 4 bases at V and 6 bases at J, with 7 bases in the middle. Germline V gene lookup returns CDR1 SNHLY and CDR2 FYNNEI. The CDR3 covers 13 residues. This chain's CDR3 is CASSGQPNSPLHF. The CDR3 DNA sequence: TGTGCCAGCAGTGGACAGCCTAATTCACCCCTCCACTTT.

The chain couples TRBV29-1 to TRBJ1-1, with a tentative D call TRBD1 (5 bases). This CDR3 contains 14 residues. Trimming took off 7 bases at V and 5 bases at J, with 20 bases between the two ends. The germline V gene encodes CDR1 SQVTM and CDR2 ANQGSEA. CDR3 DNA sequence: TGCAGCGCCCCACGGGGGAATTTGGGGACTGAAGCTTTCTTT. It yields the protein CSAPRGNLGTEAFF.

This chain uses TRBV9 with TRBJ2-6; 10 bases match TRBD1. The germline V gene encodes CDR1 SGDLS and CDR2 YYNGEE. The trim removed 4 bases at V and 0 bases at J, leaving 7 bases unmatched. The CDR3 totals 18 residues. CDR3 sequence: CASSQRQGASSGANVLTF. CDR3 sequence (DNA): TGTGCCAGCAGCCAGCGACAGGGGGCGAGCTCTGGGGCCAACGTCCTGACTTTC.

This sequence joins TRBV29-1 and TRBJ2-5; D may match TRBD1 or TRBD2 (5 bases each). CDR1 and CDR2 (germline): SQVTM, ANQGSEA. Trimming pared 4 bases from V and 0 bases from J, leaving 12 bases between. The CDR3 has 14 amino acids. For the CDR3, the DNA is TGCAGCGTTGCAGGGACCAGTAACCAAGAGACCCAGTACTTC. Translation: CSVAGTSNQETQYF.

In DNA form, the CDR3 reads TGTGCCAGCAGGGCTACCCGAGGGCCGAGCAATCAGCCCCAGCATTTT. It specifies CASRATRGPSNQPQHF. This chain connects TRBV27 to TRBJ1-5; D is unclear. CDR1 and CDR2 (germline): MNHEY, SMNVEV (reference sequence). V lost 6 bases and J lost 1, with 16 bases in between. This CDR3 contains 16 residues.

The V and J genes are TRBV24-1 and TRBJ1-4; a weak D match, TRBD1 (5 bases). The CDR3 spans 16 residues. Trimming took off 6 bases at V and 3 bases at J, with 16 bases between the two ends. Germline CDR1 KGHDR, CDR2 SFDVKD. Here the CDR3 DNA reads TGTGCCACCAGTCAGGGAGGGAAGACGGCTAATGAAAAACTGTTTTTT. This encodes CATSQGGKTANEKLFF.

The chain employs TRBV5-1 and TRBJ2-5, with a weak D call TRBD1 (5 bases). Germline CDR1 SGHRS, CDR2 YFSETQ. The V gene lost 2 bases and the J gene lost 4 bases, with 15 bases spanning the gap. The CDR3 has 15 amino acids. CDR3 in DNA: TGCGCCAGCAGCTTTACGTCAGGGTTGGGAGAGACCCAGTACTTC. Translated, it gives CASSFTSGLGETQYF. The whole variable domain, filled in from reference TRBV5-1 and TRBJ2-5, reads KAGVTQTPRYLIKTRGQQVTLSCSPISGHRSVSWYQQTPGQGLQFLFEYFSETQRNKGNFPGRFSGRQFSNSRSEMNVSTLELGDSALYLCASSFTSGLGETQYFGPGTRLLVL.

The chain joins TRBV7-8 to TRBJ1-1, with D possibly TRBD1 on 6 matching bases. The V end was cut by 1 base, the J end by 12 bases, with 12 bases between. The CDR3 extends over 12 amino acids. The germline V gene encodes CDR1 SGHVS and CDR2 FQNEAQ. DNA of the CDR3: TGTGCCAGCAGCTTAGGAGGGCAGGGGACTTTCTTT. It encodes CASSLGGQGTFF.

The chain is built from TRBV19 and TRBJ1-3, with D perhaps TRBD1 (6 bases). Germline V gene lookup returns CDR1 LNHDA and CDR2 SQIVND (reference sequence). The V and J ends lost 6 bases and 0 bases respectively, with 12 bases between them. The CDR3 runs 15 residues. The CDR3 DNA sequence: TGTGCCAGTAGGCTTGACAGGATCTCTGGAAACACCATATATTTT. It codes for CASRLDRISGNTIYF.

This clone was found a few times. The V call is TRBV6-5, the J call TRBJ2-2; the D is unclear. Trimming left V 8 bases short and J 5 bases short, with 6 bases between. Germline V CDR1 and CDR2: MNHEY, SVGAGI. The CDR3 loop spans 11 amino acids. The CDR3 loop is CASRVTGELFF. CDR3 in DNA: TGTGCCAGCCGGGTTACCGGGGAGCTGTTTTTT.